This is a list of T cell receptor beta chains from one sample in a study of preoperative IRX-2 immunotherapy in early breast cancer. Only in-frame clones appear in the TCRdb table, and some are missing; sequencing was by immunoSEQ multiplex PCR. The sample has under 45,000 clones, about 94% seen once. The sequences come from tumor tissue, collected after IRX-2 immunotherapy. The receptors stem from a human donor with breast cancer. Each CDR3 is given with its conserved first and last residue. Each record gives: D gene, J gene, CDR3 length, V gene, clone size, CDR3 DNA, CDR3 protein. A D gene is named only where the DNA matches it firmly. The size field is filled for only some rows; it gives once, few, many or a size class.

>TRBD2|TRBJ2-7|15|TRBV4-3|-
TGCGCCAGCAGCCAAGCGGCTAGCGGGAGCTACGAGCAGTACTTC
CASSQAASGSYEQYF
>-|TRBJ1-1|13|TRBV6-5|-
TGTGCCAGCAGCCCCACAGTGAACACTGAAGCTTTCTTT
CASSPTVNTEAFF
>TRBD1|TRBJ2-1|15|TRBV9|-
TGTGCCAGCAGCGCCAGGACAGGGGACGCCAATGAGCAGTTCTTC
CASSARTGDANEQFF
>-|TRBJ1-2|14|TRBV19|-
TGTGCCAGTAGTATAATTCTGGACAGATATGGCTACACCTTC
CASSIILDRYGYTF
>TRBD1|TRBJ1-2|13|TRBV29-1|-
TGCAGCGTTGCAGGGGGTAGGGGGATGGGCTACACCTTC
CSVAGGRGMGYTF
>-|TRBJ1-1|13|TRBV29-1|-
TGCAGCGGCTGCCTTGGAGGTAACACTGAAGCTTTCTTT
CSGCLGGNTEAFF
>-|TRBJ2-2|13|TRBV18|once
TGTGCCAGCTCACCCGACTGGGGGGCGGAGCTGTTTTTT
CASSPDWGAELFF
>-|TRBJ1-4|15|TRBV7-9|-
TGTGCCAGCAGCTTAGTTCCCGCAACTAATGAAAAACTGTTTTTT
CASSLVPATNEKLFF
>-|TRBJ2-5|12|TRBV18|-
TGTGCCAGCTCCGGACCTCAAGAGACCCAGTACTTC
CASSGPQETQYF
>-|TRBJ2-3|14|TRBV5-1|once
TGCGCCAGCAGTCGACAGCCATCCACAGATACGCAGTATTTT
CASSRQPSTDTQYF
>-|TRBJ1-4|15|TRBV6-6|-
TGTGCCAGCAGTTACGAAGGGGGGATCTATGAAAAACTGTTTTTT
CASSYEGGIYEKLFF
>-|TRBJ2-3|16|TRBV6-5|once
TGTGCCAGCAGTTACGAGGGCTACTTTGACACAGATACGCAGTATTTT
CASSYEGYFDTDTQYF
>-|TRBJ2-5|14|TRBV28|-
TGTGCCAGCAGTTTAGTTGCAGCCCCGGAGACCCAGTACTTC
CASSLVAAPETQYF
>TRBD1|TRBJ1-4|13|TRBV7-9|-
TGTGCCGGATCCCAGGGGGCTAGCGAAAAACTGTTTTTT
CAGSQGASEKLFF
>-|TRBJ2-7|15|TRBV18|-
TGTGCCAGCTCTACCCCAGCGGAGAGCTCCTACGAGCAGTACTTC
CASSTPAESSYEQYF
>-|TRBJ1-4|13|TRBV19|-
TGTGCCAGTAGAGACACCACGGGTGAAAAACTGTTTTTT
CASRDTTGEKLFF
>-|TRBJ2-5|15|TRBV5-1|-
TGCGCCAGCAGCTCATACCATGCCGGGGGAGAGACCCAGTACTTC
CASSSYHAGGETQYF